The 25 T cell receptor beta chains below come from one sample, sequenced in a study of T-cell reconstitution after alpha-beta-depleted transplantation in children. Unique molecular identifiers featured in how the TCRbeta library was prepared. MiXCR, run by TCRdb on the PCR reads, gives a single entry per CDR3 protein. This table holds almost 400,000 distinct CDR3 sequences, about a fifth found once. The material was PBMCs from the stem cell graft donor, obtained from the stem cell graft. The receptor source for this set is a human donor who donated a stem cell graft to a child with acute myeloid leukemia.

This clonotype was detected ten times or more. The chain has TRBV20-1 and TRBJ2-4; 8 nucleotides line up with TRBD2. The germline V gene encodes CDR1 DFQATT and CDR2 SNEGSKA (reference sequence). CDR3 length: 16 residues. After removal of 0 bases from V and 4 bases from J, the junction contained 8 bases not matched to a gene. CDR3 protein: CSARDGTGGTKNIQYF. The CDR3 DNA sequence: TGCAGTGCTAGAGATGGTACGGGAGGGACAAAAAACATTCAGTACTTC.

This clonotype was seen ten or more times. This chain uses TRBV27 with TRBJ1-4; D not resolved. The V end lost 5 bases, the J end lost 7 bases, and 14 bases lay between the germline ends. Germline CDR1 is MNHEY and CDR2 is SMNVEV (reference sequence). This CDR3 comprises 14 residues. For the CDR3, the DNA is TGTGCCAGCAGTCCGCTAAACCGGTTTGAAAAACTGTTTTTT. This sequence encodes CASSPLNRFEKLFF.

This chain connects TRBV28 to TRBJ2-1; 7 bases fit TRBD1. The junction had 12 bases not matched to a gene; V was cut back by 7 bases and J by 6 bases. CDR3 length equals 15 residues. The germline gives CDR1 MDHEN, CDR2 SYDVKM. The CDR3 region is CASTGPRDSFNEQFF. DNA of the CDR3: TGTGCCAGCACAGGCCCCCGGGACAGCTTCAATGAGCAGTTCTTC.

This clonotype was detected a few times. This sequence joins TRBV29-1 and TRBJ2-7; D assignment may be TRBD1 or TRBD2 (5 bases each). The CDR3 extends over 12 amino acids. Germline values: CDR1 SQVTM, CDR2 ANQGSEA. The V and J ends lost 8 bases and 2 bases respectively, with 13 bases between them. CDR3 nucleotides: TGCAGCACCCGGGACGGACCCTACGAGCAGTACTTC. It specifies CSTRDGPYEQYF.

The chain has TRBV3-1 and TRBJ2-1, with 9 bases aligning to TRBD2. The CDR3 spans 14 residues. The V segment lost 4 bases and the J segment 8 bases; nucleotides outside the gene matches: 6. CDR1 and CDR2 (germline): LGHDT, YNNKEL (reference sequence). CDR3 sequence (DNA): TGTGCCAGCAGCCCAACCGGGACTAGCTATGAGCAGTTCTTC. Residues: CASSPTGTSYEQFF.

This chain connects TRBV19 to TRBJ2-6; the D gene could be TRBD1 or TRBD2 (6 bases each). V lost 4 bases and J lost 0, with 7 bases in between. This CDR3 has 15 amino acids. Germline-derived CDR1 and CDR2 are LNHDA and SQIVND (reference sequence). CDR3 in amino acids: CASSKGGSGANVLTF. The CDR3 DNA reads as TGTGCCAGTAGTAAGGGGGGCTCTGGGGCCAACGTCCTGACTTTC.

In its sample, this clonotype was seen many times. V gene TRBV4-3 combines with J gene TRBJ2-7, with D possibly being TRBD1 (5 bases). Germline values: CDR1 LGHNA, CDR2 YSLEER. There are 14 residues in the CDR3. V gave up 0 bases and J gave up 3 bases, with 9 bases separating them. DNA of the CDR3: TGCGCCAGCAGCCAAGATCTTGACAGCTACGAGCAGTACTTC. This encodes CASSQDLDSYEQYF.

The J gene is TRBJ2-7, the V gene TRBV5-1; D is perhaps TRBD2 (5 bases). Germline CDR1 SGHRS, CDR2 YFSETQ. This CDR3 is built from 15 residues. Trimming shortened V by 2 bases and J by 4 bases, and 16 bases separated the two germline ends. The CDR3 region has the DNA TGCGCCAGCAGCTTCGAAACAGCGGACGTTTACGAGCAGTACTTC. It specifies CASSFETADVYEQYF.

Ten or more counts support this clonotype. The chain links TRBV7-2 to TRBJ2-6; D is uncertain. Trimming shortened V by 1 base and J by 4 bases, and 11 bases separated the two germline ends. The CDR3 contains 16 residues. From germline, CDR1 is SGHTA and CDR2 FQGNSA. In DNA, the CDR3 is TGTGCCAGCAGCTTAGAAGGGTCGCCAGGGGCCAACGTCCTGACTTTC. This codes for CASSLEGSPGANVLTF.

This chain uses TRBV7-2 with TRBJ2-2, with D hard to call. The length of the CDR3 is 15 residues. Trimming removed 2 bases from V and 0 bases from J, with 7 bases in between. The germline V gene encodes CDR1 SGHTA and CDR2 FQGNSA. CDR3 in amino acids: CASSLSSSNTGELFF. CDR3 bases: TGTGCCAGCAGCTTATCTAGTTCGAACACCGGGGAGCTGTTTTTT.

This chain connects TRBV28 to TRBJ2-7, with 11 bases aligning to TRBD2. V was clipped by 4 bases and J by 6 bases; unmatched bases: 11. The germline V gene has CDR1 MDHEN and CDR2 SYDVKM. This CDR3 comprises 16 residues. The chain's CDR3 is CASSSPNSGRAAEQYF. The DNA for the CDR3 is TGTGCCAGCAGTTCTCCCAATAGCGGGAGGGCCGCCGAGCAGTACTTC.

The chain carries TRBV4-3 and TRBJ2-3, with no clear D. CDR1 and CDR2 (germline): LGHNA, YSLEER. The CDR3 length is 14 residues. Trimming stripped 4 bases from V and 6 bases from J, with 14 bases between. In nucleotides, the CDR3 is TGCGCCAGCAGCCGGGAACCCCTTGGTGATACGCAGTATTTT. Translating it yields CASSREPLGDTQYF.

The rearrangement joins TRBV27 to TRBJ2-7; D might be TRBD2 (6 bases). Germline CDR1 MNHEY, CDR2 SMNVEV (reference sequence). The V gene lost 5 bases and the J gene lost 2 bases, with 16 bases spanning the gap. CDR3 length: 15 amino acids. CDR3 region: CASSLGIGGPYEQYF. As DNA, the CDR3 is TGTGCCAGCAGTCTGGGGATCGGGGGACCCTACGAGCAGTACTTC.

The chain couples TRBV5-4 to TRBJ2-2; D is possibly TRBD1 (6 bases). The germline V gene has CDR1 SGHNT and CDR2 YYREEE (reference sequence). CDR3 length equals 15 residues. V was trimmed by 5 bases and J by 0 bases, leaving 11 bases between them. The CDR3 DNA is TGTGCCAGCAGGACAGGCGGAACGAACACCGGGGAGCTGTTTTTT. This gives the protein CASRTGGTNTGELFF.

The CDR3 spells CASSLALETVLYF. For the CDR3, the DNA is TGTGCCAGCAGCTTAGCTCTGGAGACGGTCCTGTACTTC. The chain recombines TRBV11-3 with TRBJ2-7, with D hard to call. With 1 base removed from V and 12 bases from J, the gap between germline ends came to 16 bases. Germline V CDR1 and CDR2: SGHNT, YENEEA. The CDR3 loop spans 13 amino acids.

Comment on this clonotype: Its ends do not fully match the called genes, so a read error is possible. The chain is built from TRBV19 and TRBJ2-7, with TRBD1 matching over 9 bases. The CDR3 spans 16 residues. Germline-derived CDR1 and CDR2 are LNHDA and SQIVND (reference sequence). CDR3 sequence reads: CASSTPQGAVSYERYF. The CDR3 DNA reads as TGTGCCAGTAGTACCCCACAGGGGGCAGTTTCCTACGAGCGGTACTTC.

This clonotype was observed many times. The chain has TRBV29-1 and TRBJ1-2; D is ambiguous. The CDR3 runs to 15 residues. Germline CDR1 reads SQVTM; CDR2 reads ANQGSEA. V was trimmed by 4 bases and J by 4 bases, leaving 19 bases between them. CDR3 protein: CSVGPQGMTPYGYTF. CDR3 nucleotides: TGCAGCGTTGGCCCGCAAGGAATGACCCCCTATGGCTACACCTTC.

Written as DNA, the CDR3 is TGCAGTGCTAGACGGGATAGCGGGAAGGGATTAGAGACCCAGTACTTC. Residues: CSARRDSGKGLETQYF. This chain links TRBV20-1 with TRBJ2-5; 8 bases line up with TRBD2. CDR1 is DFQATT, CDR2 SNEGSKA, per germline (reference sequence). V gave up 2 bases and J gave up 4 bases; unmatched junction bases: 12. This CDR3 is built from 16 residues.

This clonotype was picked up a small number of times. This chain connects TRBV12-3 or TRBV12-4 to TRBJ1-2, with TRBD1 matching over 12 bases. The CDR3 totals 14 residues. Unmatched junction bases numbered 3, after V lost 2 bases and J lost 8 bases. CDR3: CASSLTGTGGGYTF. Written as DNA, the CDR3 is TGTGCCAGCAGTTTAACCGGGACAGGGGGCGGCTACACCTTC.

V usage is TRBV25-1 and J usage is TRBJ1-5; D remains ambiguous. V was clipped by 6 bases and J by 4 bases, with 13 bases between them. Germline CDR1 and CDR2: MGHDK and SYGVNS. The CDR3 has 14 residues. The chain's CDR3 is CASSDGVSNQPQHF. As DNA, the CDR3 is TGTGCCAGCAGCGATGGAGTTTCTAATCAGCCCCAGCATTTT. Based on the CDR3 plus reference TRBV25-1 and TRBJ1-5, the full variable domain is EADIYQTPRYLVIGTGKKITLECSQTMGHDKMYWYQQDPGMELHLIHYSYGVNSTEKGDLSSESTVSRIRTEHFPLTLESARPSHTSQYLCASSDGVSNQPQHFGDGTRLSIL.

In its sample, this clonotype was seen many times. Mismatch with germline at one junction end may stem from a read error. The CDR3 region is CASSFSGSYNEQFF. CDR3 DNA: TGTGCCAGCAGCTTCAGCGGGAGTTACAATGAGCAGTTCTTC. This chain links TRBV5-1 with TRBJ2-1, with 8 bases identical to TRBD2. Germline V gene sequence: CDR1 SGHRS, CDR2 YFSETQ. The CDR3 loop spans 14 amino acids.

In this sample, this clonotype turned up a few times. The chain employs TRBV12-3 or TRBV12-4 and TRBJ2-5, with 8 bases identical to TRBD1. The length of the CDR3 is 12 residues. V gave up 6 bases and J gave up 4 bases; unmatched junction bases: 1. DNA of the CDR3: TGTGCCAGCAGACAGGGGGTAGAGACCCAGTACTTC. Translating gives CASRQGVETQYF.

This clonotype was seen a few times. The genes are TRBV20-1 and TRBJ2-5; D may be TRBD2 (6 bases). Germline CDR1 reads DFQATT; CDR2 reads SNEGSKA (reference sequence). Trimming left V 0 bases short and J 2 bases short, with 13 bases between. The CDR3 is made up of 15 amino acids. In DNA, the CDR3 is TGCAGTGCTAGAGAGCCACGTGGGGGGCAAGAGACCCAGTACTTC. This sequence encodes CSAREPRGGQETQYF.

The genes are TRBV20-1 and TRBJ2-1, with TRBD1 as a possible D gene (6 bases). Germline CDR1 DFQATT, CDR2 SNEGSKA (reference sequence). The CDR3 runs 13 residues. Trimming stripped 7 bases from V and 6 bases from J, with 16 bases between. CDR3 residues: CSVRYPGVNEQFF. The DNA of the CDR3 is TGCAGTGTTCGATATCCAGGGGTCAATGAGCAGTTCTTC.

This chain joins TRBV28 and TRBJ2-5; 10 nucleotides match TRBD2. Germline lookup yields CDR1 MDHEN and CDR2 SYDVKM. After removal of 5 bases from V and 1 base from J, the junction contained 7 bases not matched to a gene. This CDR3 region has 16 residues. DNA of the CDR3: TGTGCCAGCAGTCCCGGACTAGCGGCCACCCAAGAGACCCAGTACTTC. Its protein product is CASSPGLAATQETQYF. Supplemented by reference TRBV28 and TRBJ2-5, the full variable domain reads DVKVTQSSRYLVKRTGEKVFLECVQDMDHENMFWYRQDPGLGLRLIYFSYDVKMKEKGDIPEGYSVSREKKERFSLILESASTNQTSMYLCASSPGLAATQETQYFGPGTRLLVL.